One sample yielded the 20 T cell receptor beta chains listed below, sequenced in a study of blood T cell repertoires in COVID-19. The method was immunoSEQ multiplex PCR; TCRdb's version includes in-frame clones alone and lacks a portion of them. The sample shows some 180,000 clones, 84% of them seen only once. The sequenced sample was PBMCs or T cells enriched from blood (not recorded which). The receptor set was obtained from a woman aged 25 to 39 who had been exposed to COVID-19.

Here the CDR3 reads CASSYGTGIYGYTF. CDR3 bases: TGTGCCAGCAGTTACGGGACAGGGATCTATGGCTACACCTTC. The chain couples TRBV6-5 to TRBJ1-2; 9 bases map to TRBD1. This CDR3 comprises 14 residues. With 2 bases clipped from V and 4 bases from J, the junction kept 2 bases outside the gene matches. In germline, CDR1 is MNHEY, CDR2 SVGAGI.

The chain employs TRBV12-3 or TRBV12-4 and TRBJ1-2; D unclear. V gave up 1 base and J gave up 6 bases, with 9 bases separating them. CDR3 length equals 13 residues. CDR3 sequence reads: CASSLGGGHGYTF. DNA of the CDR3: TGTGCCAGCAGTTTAGGGGGAGGCCATGGCTACACCTTC.

The chain recombines TRBV7-8 with TRBJ2-7, with TRBD1 identical over 8 bases. The CDR3 sequence is 14 residues long. With V trimmed by 1 base and J by 3 bases, 2 bases remained unmatched. Germline CDR1 and CDR2: SGHVS and FQNEAQ. In DNA, the CDR3 is TGTGCCAGCAGCTTAGTCGGACAGGGCTACGAGCAGTACTTC. Its protein is CASSLVGQGYEQYF. Full variable domain (outside the CDR3, taken from reference TRBV7-8 and TRBJ2-7): GAGVSQSPRYKVAKRGQDVALRCDPISGHVSLFWYQQALGQGPEFLTYFQNEAQLDKSGLPSDRFFAERPEGSVSTLKIQRTQQEDSAVYLCASSLVGQGYEQYFGPGTRLTVT.

DNA of the CDR3: TGTGCCACCAGTGAGTCCAGGTCCAATCAGCCCCAGCATTTT. It codes for CATSESRSNQPQHF. J is TRBJ1-5 and V is TRBV24-1; D is unresolved. The CDR3 length is 14 residues. V lost 4 bases and J lost 3, with 9 bases in between. CDR1 is KGHDR and CDR2 is SFDVKD in the germline V gene.

The rearrangement uses TRBV4-1 and TRBJ2-7, with 8 bases fitting TRBD1. The CDR3 is 14 amino acids. Germline loops: CDR1 MGHRA, CDR2 YSYEKL. Losses at the gene ends were 1 base for V and 3 bases for J; bases not matched to a gene: 2. The CDR3 nucleotides read TGCGCCAGCAGCCAAGTTACAGGGGGCTACGAGCAGTACTTC. Translating gives CASSQVTGGYEQYF.

This clone was counted between two and nine times. J is TRBJ1-1 and V is TRBV3-1 (or the pseudogene TRBV3-2); weak D call: TRBD1 (6 bases). The ends were cut back, 0 bases at V and 9 bases at J, with 14 bases in the middle. This CDR3 has 14 residues. Germline assignment: CDR1 LGHDT and CDR2 YNNKEL (reference sequence). The CDR3 region has the DNA TGTGCCAGCAGCCAAGAGGGCTGGGGGCTCCAAGCTTTCTTT. Protein product: CASSQEGWGLQAFF.

J is TRBJ1-1 and V is TRBV3-1 (or the pseudogene TRBV3-2); D gene unclear. Per the germline V gene, CDR1 is LGHDT and CDR2 is YNNKEL (reference sequence). This CDR3 region has 14 residues. The V and J ends lost 0 bases and 5 bases respectively, with 10 bases between them. The CDR3 bases are TGTGCCAGCAGCCAAGAACCTCGAGGGACTGAAGCTTTCTTT. This encodes CASSQEPRGTEAFF.

The chain joins TRBV2 to TRBJ1-4; tentatively, D is TRBD1 (6 bases). V was trimmed by 7 bases and J by 6 bases, leaving 15 bases between them. The CDR3 runs to 14 residues. Germline V gene data show CDR1 as SNHLY and CDR2 as FYNNEI. CDR3 in amino acids: CASNWGGPDEKLFF. Written as DNA, the CDR3 is TGTGCCAGCAATTGGGGGGGCCCCGATGAAAAACTGTTTTTT.

J is TRBJ2-7 and V is TRBV7-9, with 7 bases fitting TRBD1. V lost 3 bases to trimming and J lost 4 bases; unmatched junction nucleotides: 12. This CDR3 is 16 amino acids long. Per the germline V gene, CDR1 is SEHNR and CDR2 is FQNEAQ (reference sequence). The CDR3 sequence: CASSFFAGTDKYEQYF. DNA for the CDR3: TGTGCCAGCAGCTTCTTCGCCGGGACAGACAAATACGAGCAGTACTTC.

J is TRBJ2-7 and V is TRBV7-2; TRBD2 matches 14 bases. The CDR3 extends over 17 amino acids. Germline V gene data show CDR1 as SGHTA and CDR2 as FQGNSA. After removal of 5 bases from V and 2 bases from J, the junction contained 8 bases not matched to a gene. Written as DNA, the CDR3 is TGTGCCAGCAGCCGGACTAGCGGGGGGCCAACCACCTACGAGCAGTACTTC. Amino acid sequence: CASSRTSGGPTTYEQYF.

Only a few counts were recorded for this clone. The rearrangement joins TRBV6-4 to TRBJ2-3; 13 nucleotides match TRBD2. The CDR3 sequence is 15 residues long. After removal of 6 bases from V and 14 bases from J, the junction contained 14 bases not matched to a gene. Germline lookup yields CDR1 MRHNA and CDR2 SNTAGT. The CDR3 is CASSLSTSGGVPPYF. In DNA, the CDR3 is TGTGCCAGCAGCCTCTCTACTAGCGGGGGGGTACCTCCGTATTTT.

On this clone: Mismatch with germline at one junction end may stem from a read error. The chain recombines TRBV7-7 with TRBJ2-7; D is possibly TRBD1 or TRBD2 (5 bases each). The germline CDR1 and CDR2 sequences are SSHAT and FNYEAQ (reference sequence). The CDR3 is 15 amino acids. The CDR3 loop is CASSLAQGVGYEQYF. CDR3 DNA: TGTGCTAGCAGCTTAGCGCAGGGTGTGGGCTACGAGCAGTACTTC.

The V and J genes are TRBV7-9 and TRBJ2-1, with 10 positions matching TRBD2. V shed 4 bases, J shed 4 bases, and the junction held 4 bases outside the gene matches. Germline V gene lookup returns CDR1 SEHNR and CDR2 FQNEAQ (reference sequence). The CDR3 covers 15 residues. The CDR3 here is CASSSLAGAYNEQFF. The DNA for the CDR3 is TGTGCCAGCAGCTCCCTAGCGGGGGCTTACAATGAGCAGTTCTTC.

This chain connects TRBV9 to TRBJ2-2, with 12 bases matching TRBD1. The CDR3 is 17 amino acids. Germline V lookup: CDR1 SGDLS, CDR2 YYNGEE. V was pared by 2 bases and J by 2 bases, with 4 bases of the junction left unmatched. The CDR3 loop reads CASSVPGQGANTGELFF. The CDR3 DNA is TGTGCCAGCAGCGTTCCGGGACAGGGGGCCAACACCGGGGAGCTGTTTTTT. The full variable domain, in which reference TRBV9 and TRBJ2-2 provide the parts outside the CDR3, is DSGVTQTPKHLITATGQRVTLRCSPRSGDLSVYWYQQSLDQGLQFLIQYYNGEERAKGNILERFSAQQFPDLHSELNLSSLELGDSALYFCASSVPGQGANTGELFFGEGSRLTVL.

This chain uses TRBV24-1 with TRBJ1-2, with D unclear. CDR3 length: 11 residues. The germline V gene encodes CDR1 KGHDR and CDR2 SFDVKD. DNA of the CDR3: TGTGTAGACGGAGCTAACTATGGCTACACCTTC. Protein sequence: CVDGANYGYTF.

The genes are TRBV12-3 or TRBV12-4 and TRBJ2-7, with 8 bases aligning to TRBD1. Losses at the gene ends were 5 bases for V and 4 bases for J; bases not matched to a gene: 1. The CDR3 has 12 residues. CDR3 in DNA: TGTGCCAGCAGTGGGACAGGATACGAGCAGTACTTC. This encodes CASSGTGYEQYF.

V gene TRBV5-1 combines with J gene TRBJ1-6; D unresolved. Trimming took 1 base from V and 7 from J, leaving 12 bases between them. The CDR3 has 15 amino acids. Germline V gene data show CDR1 as SGHRS and CDR2 as YFSETQ. Here the CDR3 DNA reads TGCGCCAGCAGCTTGACCGGTTTCGAGAATTCACCCCTCCACTTT. The encoded protein is CASSLTGFENSPLHF.

This chain uses TRBV2 with TRBJ1-1; 7 positions agree with TRBD1. V was pared by 4 bases and J by 1 base, with 9 bases of the junction left unmatched. The CDR3 length is 16 residues. Germline lookup yields CDR1 SNHLY and CDR2 FYNNEI. Written as DNA, the CDR3 is TGTGCCAGCAGTGGAATCCAGGGGGTGGGGAACACTGAAGCTTTCTTT. Amino acids: CASSGIQGVGNTEAFF.

At least ten counts were recorded for this clone. The CDR3 DNA sequence: TGTGCCAGCATCGGGAGCTCCTATAATTCACCCCTCCACTTT. Translated, it gives CASIGSSYNSPLHF. The gene calls are TRBV6-5 and TRBJ1-6; D gene unclear. In germline, CDR1 is MNHEY, CDR2 SVGAGI. Trimming shortened V by 7 bases and J by 0 bases, and 7 bases separated the two germline ends. The CDR3 spans 14 residues.

The V and J genes are TRBV7-8 and TRBJ2-6, with D possibly being TRBD2 (6 bases). The CDR3 has 19 residues. The V end lost 7 bases, the J end lost 0 bases, and 22 bases lay between the germline ends. Germline V CDR1 and CDR2: SGHVS, FQNEAQ. CDR3 sequence reads: CASTTRGGVVVSGANVLTF. The CDR3 coding sequence is TGTGCCAGCACCACGAGAGGAGGGGTAGTGGTCTCTGGGGCCAACGTCCTGACTTTC.